The 26 T cell receptor beta chains given below trace back to one sample, sequenced in a study of blood T cells in healthy people across ages. Next came a second PCR, run for about 7 to 11 cycles, which used a sample-barcoded 5' primer along with a J-beta primer mix. A single record per CDR3 protein comes from TCRdb applying MiXCR to the 5' RACE reads. The table lists some 1.4 million distinct CDR3 sequences, approximately 40% of them singletons. Sequenced material: blood. The receptor set was obtained from a woman between 18 and 30 years old in good health.

At least ten counts were recorded for this clonotype. This chain uses TRBV7-2 with TRBJ2-3; possible D gene TRBD1, 6 bases. CDR3 length equals 13 residues. With 7 bases removed from V and 10 bases from J, the gap between germline ends came to 18 bases. CDR1 is SGHTA, CDR2 FQGNSA, per germline. This CDR3 is CASTHTGSISQYF. As DNA, the CDR3 is TGTGCCAGCACCCATACAGGGAGCATCTCGCAGTATTTT.

This chain uses TRBV7-2 with TRBJ2-5, with D possibly matching TRBD2 (6 bases). The CDR3 extends over 13 amino acids. The V gene lost 5 bases and the J gene lost 13 bases, with 20 bases spanning the gap. Looked up from germline, CDR1 is SGHTA and CDR2 is FQGNSA. CDR3 sequence: CASSLIRDSAGYF. The CDR3 DNA is TGTGCCAGCAGCCTGATACGGGACTCCGCCGGGTACTTC.

The gene calls are TRBV10-2 and TRBJ1-1, with 7 bases fitting TRBD1. Germline lookup yields CDR1 WSHSY and CDR2 SAAADI. V gave up 2 bases and J gave up 13 bases; unmatched junction bases: 7. The CDR3 length is 12 residues. CDR3 coding DNA: TGCGCCAGCAGTGAGAGGGACAGCGGCGGTTTCTTT. It yields the protein CASSERDSGGFF.

This clonotype was counted only a few times. The gene calls are TRBV13 and TRBJ2-1; 12 bases line up with TRBD2. V lost 4 bases and J lost 7; bases outside the gene matches: 5. The CDR3 is 15 amino acids. From germline, CDR1 is PRHDT and CDR2 FYEKMQ (reference sequence). As DNA, the CDR3 is TGTGCCAGCAGCTACAGACTAGCGGGAGTAAATGAGCAGTTCTTC. Its protein is CASSYRLAGVNEQFF.

This chain joins TRBV3-1 and TRBJ2-3, with D unresolved. This CDR3 region has 18 residues. V shed 2 bases and J shed 10 bases, with 28 bases lying between them. Per germline, CDR1 LGHDT and CDR2 YNNKEL (reference sequence). The CDR3 coding sequence is TGTGCCAGCAGCCAACGGGCTGGCCCTGCGGATCAGAGGTATGCGCAGTATTTT. It encodes CASSQRAGPADQRYAQYF.

The rearrangement uses TRBV20-1 and TRBJ2-1; D uncertain. Germline-derived CDR1 and CDR2 are DFQATT and SNEGSKA (reference sequence). V dropped 3 bases and J dropped 8 bases, with 11 bases sitting between them. The length of the CDR3 is 12 residues. The CDR3 loop reads CSARPNWDEQFF. The CDR3 DNA follows: TGCAGTGCTAGGCCCAACTGGGATGAGCAGTTCTTC.

This clonotype was detected a few times. The chain has TRBV6-1 and TRBJ2-7, with 7 bases matching TRBD2. V gave up 3 bases and J gave up 3 bases; unmatched junction bases: 8. Per the germline V gene, CDR1 is MNHNS and CDR2 is SASEGT. The CDR3 runs to 15 residues. The CDR3 spells CASSEASGPFYEQYF. The CDR3 nucleotides read TGTGCCAGCAGTGAGGCTAGCGGACCATTCTACGAGCAGTACTTC.

The chain uses TRBV20-1 and TRBJ1-1, with D maybe TRBD1 (6 bases). The CDR3 has 13 amino acids. In germline, CDR1 is DFQATT, CDR2 SNEGSKA (reference sequence). V was trimmed by 6 bases and J by 1 base, leaving 12 bases between them. The CDR3 sequence is CSAQDSGNTEAFF. The CDR3 DNA reads TGCAGTGCCCAGGACAGCGGGAACACTGAAGCTTTCTTT.

This clonotype was counted at least ten times. The CDR3 DNA reads TGTGCCAGTTGCACACAGGGGAAAGCCCAGTACTTC. It codes for CASCTQGKAQYF. This rearrangement joins TRBV28 to TRBJ2-5; 7 bases line up with TRBD1. The CDR3 totals 12 residues. The J segment lost 9 bases and the V segment lost 9 bases, leaving 10 bases of the junction unmatched. Germline CDR1 reads MDHEN; CDR2 reads SYDVKM.

This clonotype turned up a few times. The chain links TRBV10-2 to TRBJ2-1; weak D call: TRBD2 (6 bases). The CDR3 extends over 13 amino acids. V lost 3 bases and J 7 bases, leaving 10 bases between the germline ends. Germline assignment: CDR1 WSHSY and CDR2 SAAADI. The CDR3 loop reads CASSEGGVNEQFF. DNA for the CDR3: TGCGCCAGCAGTGAAGGCGGGGTGAATGAGCAGTTCTTC.

In its sample, this clonotype was seen once. In DNA form, the CDR3 reads TGTGCCAGCAGCTTAGTGGCGCGGGACAGGGGGAATGAGCAGTTCTTC. This sequence encodes CASSLVARDRGNEQFF. This rearrangement joins TRBV7-9 to TRBJ2-1; 11 bases are shared with TRBD1. Per germline, CDR1 SEHNR and CDR2 FQNEAQ (reference sequence). This CDR3 region has 16 residues. V gave up 1 base and J gave up 7 bases; unmatched junction bases: 6.

The chain combines TRBV3-1 with TRBJ2-1, with 7 bases that match TRBD2. The V gene end was trimmed by 3 bases and the J gene end by 5 bases; junction bases not matched to a gene: 7. The germline V gene encodes CDR1 LGHDT and CDR2 YNNKEL (reference sequence). There are 15 residues in the CDR3. The CDR3 here is CASSQVAGLNNEQFF. CDR3 DNA sequence: TGTGCCAGCAGCCAGGTAGCGGGCCTAAACAATGAGCAGTTCTTC.

This rearrangement joins TRBV7-9 to TRBJ2-3; D is unresolved. CDR1 SEHNR and CDR2 FQNEAQ come from the germline V gene (reference sequence). This CDR3 region has 15 residues. V was cut by 2 bases and J by 3 bases, with 12 bases left in between. CDR3 sequence (DNA): TGTGCCAGCAGCTTAATTACAGCCGCTACAGATACGCAGTATTTT. Translated: CASSLITAATDTQYF.

The DNA of the CDR3 is TGTGCCAGCAGAAGGACTAGCGCAGACGAGCAGTACTTC. Translation gives CASRRTSADEQYF. V usage is TRBV7-9 and J usage is TRBJ2-7; 9 nucleotides match TRBD2. The germline V gene encodes CDR1 SEHNR and CDR2 FQNEAQ (reference sequence). The CDR3 is 13 residues long. With 6 bases clipped from V and 5 bases from J, the junction kept 5 bases outside the gene matches.

The chain recombines TRBV6-1 with TRBJ1-2; D unresolved. The CDR3 is 15 amino acids. Germline V CDR1 and CDR2: MNHNS, SASEGT. The V and J ends lost 0 bases and 8 bases respectively, with 16 bases between them. The CDR3 bases are TGTGCCAGCAGTGAAGCAAGCGGAACCCTTCTCGGCTACACCTTC. It is translated as CASSEASGTLLGYTF.

This clonotype was counted between two and nine times. The gene calls are TRBV11-2 and TRBJ1-1, with TRBD1 as a possible D gene (5 bases). Between the trimmed V and J ends, which lost 5 bases and 4 bases, there was a span of 23 bases. The CDR3 is made up of 17 amino acids. CDR1 and CDR2 (germline): SGHAT, FQNNGV. The CDR3 is CASSQDTSGLLGTEAFF. CDR3 nucleotides: TGTGCCAGCAGCCAGGACACGTCAGGTCTTTTGGGCACTGAAGCTTTCTTT.

The V call is TRBV24-1, the J call TRBJ2-2, with a tentative D call TRBD1 (6 bases). The V gene lost 1 base and the J gene lost 6 bases, with 11 bases spanning the gap. The CDR3 contains 15 residues. Looked up from germline, CDR1 is KGHDR and CDR2 is SFDVKD. The CDR3 DNA follows: TGTGCCACCAGTGATTTTCTCAGGGGCTCCGGGGAGCTGTTTTTT. Translating it yields CATSDFLRGSGELFF.

The V call is TRBV4-2, the J call TRBJ2-5, with 7 bases fitting TRBD1. V lost 1 base to trimming and J lost 3 bases; unmatched junction nucleotides: 2. The CDR3 sequence is 14 residues long. Germline lookup yields CDR1 LGHNA and CDR2 YNFKEQ. The CDR3 spells CASSQAGTEETQYF. The CDR3 DNA reads TGTGCCAGCAGCCAAGCCGGGACAGAAGAGACCCAGTACTTC.

This chain connects TRBV7-9 to TRBJ2-6; D is uncertain. V was clipped by 1 base and J by 3 bases, with 10 bases between them. Germline V gene data show CDR1 as SEHNR and CDR2 as FQNEAQ (reference sequence). The CDR3 contains 16 residues. In DNA, the CDR3 is TGTGCCAGCAGCTTAGGGTTTGGCGGTGGGGCCAACGTCCTGACTTTC. This gives the protein CASSLGFGGGANVLTF.

This clonotype has a handful of counts. The genes are TRBV7-2 and TRBJ1-1; D is perhaps TRBD1 (6 bases). This CDR3 comprises 14 residues. CDR1 and CDR2 from the germline V gene are SGHTA and FQGNSA. V gave up 4 bases and J gave up 6 bases, with 15 bases separating them. CDR3 sequence (DNA): TGTGCCAGCAGCTCCTTCAGGGGAAGTGCTGAAGCTTTCTTT. Its translation is CASSSFRGSAEAFF.

The table lists this clonotype with a few counts. The CDR3 nucleotides read TGCGCCAGCAGCCCCGACAGGGATCCTCCTTATTATGGCTACACCTTC. Its protein is CASSPDRDPPYYGYTF. The J gene is TRBJ1-2, the V gene TRBV4-1; 7 bases match TRBD1. V lost 4 bases, J lost 5 bases, and 13 bases stayed unmatched. Germline CDR1 MGHRA, CDR2 YSYEKL. This CDR3 is 16 amino acids long.

The V and J genes are TRBV4-2 and TRBJ2-1, with D possibly TRBD2 on 6 matching bases. The V end was cut by 2 bases, the J end by 8 bases, with 19 bases between. Germline values: CDR1 LGHNA, CDR2 YNFKEQ. This CDR3 region has 16 residues. In nucleotides, the CDR3 is TGTGCCAGCAGCCAATCCTCTAGCGCCGGTCCCGATGAGCAGTTCTTC. This encodes CASSQSSSAGPDEQFF.

The chain joins TRBV24-1 to TRBJ1-2; D is undetermined. Germline CDR1 KGHDR, CDR2 SFDVKD. The CDR3 is made up of 12 amino acids. V was cut by 9 bases and J by 2 bases, with 9 bases left in between. CDR3 region: CATQEGNYGYTF. CDR3 DNA: TGTGCCACCCAGGAGGGAAACTATGGCTACACCTTC.

This clonotype was seen a handful of times. The CDR3: CASSLVAASTEAFF. For the CDR3, the DNA is TGCGCCAGCAGCTTGGTGGCAGCAAGCACTGAAGCTTTCTTT. This chain connects TRBV5-1 to TRBJ1-1; no clear D. V lost 0 bases, J lost 4 bases, and 10 bases lay in between. Germline V gene sequence: CDR1 SGHRS, CDR2 YFSETQ. The CDR3 spans 14 residues.

The chain joins TRBV12-3 or TRBV12-4 to TRBJ2-1, with 8 bases lining up with TRBD2. Trimming at V came to 6 bases and at J to 7 bases, leaving 8 bases not matched to a gene. CDR3 size: 14 residues. CDR3 region: CASRNSGVRNEQFF. Written as DNA, the CDR3 is TGTGCCAGCAGGAATAGCGGGGTGAGGAATGAGCAGTTCTTC.

V is TRBV20-1 and J is TRBJ2-4; weak D call: TRBD2 (5 bases). The J call is uncertain, as TRBJ2-5 better fits the DNA end. In germline, CDR1 is DFQATT, CDR2 SNEGSKA (reference sequence). The CDR3 is made up of 12 amino acids. The CDR3 nucleotides are TGCAGTGCTAGTATCCCGGCGGGGACCCAGTACTTC. This translates into CSASIPAGTQYF.